This T cell receptor (beta chain) is drawn from a study of blood T cell repertoires in COVID-19. Methods used by the authors: From reference gene primer amplification, estimates of nucleated cell counts were derived. Clones were sequenced by immunoSEQ multiplex PCR, and TCRdb holds only the in-frame ones, with some missing. D and trimming come from the DNA, and the V and J calls and clone size come from that table. The sample carries 150,000 to 200,000 clones, 85% recorded once. V gave up 6 bases and J gave up 0 bases, with 8 bases separating them. The CDR3 is made up of 13 amino acids. Germline V gene sequence: CDR1 ENHRY, CDR2 SYGVKD.

The sequenced sample was peripheral blood. This clonotype was sampled from a human donor with acute or convalescent COVID-19. The donor label of this sample is uncertain. This chain links TRBV10-3 with TRBJ1-1; D remains unclear. CDR3 DNA: TGTGCCATCAGCACTCAGGTGAACACTGAAGCTTTCTTT. Translating gives CAISTQVNTEAFF.